This TCR beta chain was found in a study of blood T cell repertoires in COVID-19. At the level of the study: From the United States, Italy and Spain came samples of acute and convalescent COVID-19. T cells, B-cell-depleted T cells, or PBMCs provided the cDNA or gDNA that served as material.

The ends were cut back, 6 bases at V and 0 bases at J, with 12 bases in the middle. Germline V gives CDR1 SGHVS, CDR2 FQNEAQ. There are 15 residues in the CDR3. There are a few counts of this clone. As originally analysed: Reference gene primer amplification gave estimated nucleated cell counts. Libraries were prepared by immunoSEQ multiplex PCR; TCRdb keeps only in-frame clonotypes and omits some of them. Clone size and the V and J calls come from that table; the DNA yielded D and trimming. This sample carries about 99,000 clones, around 88% of them seen once, and the ten largest clones take approximately 3.7%.

Sequencing input: peripheral blood. This chain links TRBV7-8 with TRBJ1-3, with no clear D. The sequence was obtained from a human donor in a cohort sampled during active COVID-19. The CDR3 loop is CASSLRSLSGNTIYF. The CDR3 coding sequence is TGTGCCAGCAGTCTGAGATCCCTCTCTGGAAACACCATATATTTT.